This T cell receptor (beta chain) was profiled in a study of blood T cell repertoires in COVID-19 (dated by TCRdb to 2020 to 2022). In terms of the full investigation: Collaborator samples came from the United States, Italy and Spain and covered acute and convalescent phases of COVID-19. The material from the prospective study consisted of cDNA or gDNA derived from T cells, B-cell-depleted T cells, or PBMCs. Subjects who had been exposed to COVID-19, were actively infected with it, or had recovered from it provided the deeply sampled blood TCRbeta repertoires that made up the dataset. A freely available public database, intended as a resource for researchers studying the immune response to SARS-CoV-2, is where the repertoires were released. The samples were drawn from two sources: the first 160 participants of the ongoing ImmuneRACE study, and fewer than 1,500 subjects contributed by 6 global collaborators. Sample metadata almost always included a de-identified subject ID, COVID-19 status, age in years and sex. Where available, HLA class I and class II types were taken from metadata supplied by the sample provider and were not determined by assay-based typing. What the authors observed across the whole study: Clinical and demographic metadata were provided uncurated, with the amount varying by source and participant.

Samples from volunteer blood donors who had recovered from COVID-19 were contributed by a second Seattle source. The collaborating institutions used their own protocols to collect whole blood in K2EDTA tubes. For TCRbeta analysis, collaborators shipped samples as frozen whole blood, isolated PBMCs, or DNA extracted from either of those sample types. V is cut back by 6 bases and J by 6 bases, with 4 bases in the junction unmatched. Including cysteine and phenylalanine, the CDR3 has 12 amino acids. Only the CDR3 region is kept as DNA, spanning 36 bases read in frame from base 1. The immunoSEQ Assay, a bias-controlled multiplex PCR, was used to amplify TCRbeta CDR3 regions from genomic DNA. The original methods were these. The number of nucleated cells in each sample was estimated by amplification of reference gene primers within the assay. To quantify the absolute abundance of each unique TCRbeta CDR3 rearrangement, sequence reads were collapsed and filtered. For each sample, productive Simpson clonality was calculated as the square root of Simpson's diversity index across productive rearrangements. TCRdb provides this immuneACCESS table in a form limited to in-frame rearrangements. Some clones are lacking; in checked studies, under half of them reflect an unresolved V gene, and why the rest are absent is not known. For V, J and clone size, that table is used; D and trimming come from the DNA. The sample records around 260,000 clones, about nine tenths of which are singletons. Over 7.5% of the sample belongs to the ten largest clones.

For this clone: No antigen is known for it. One base away there is no much larger clone; base qualities are not given.

The sequence was collected from a man aged 40-55 years who had recovered from COVID-19. The receptor chain draws on TRBV12-3 or TRBV12-4 and TRBJ2-7, with 8 bases aligning to TRBD1. Sequencing input: peripheral blood. Read as DNA, the sequence is TGTGCCAGCAGGAGGACAGGGTTCGAGCAGTACTTC. This yields the protein CASRRTGFEQYF.